This T cell receptor (beta chain) was sequenced during a study of T cell responses to AZD1222 COVID-19 vaccine. Some clones are missing from TCRdb's copy, which holds only in-frame ones; the method was immunoSEQ multiplex PCR. The sample has some 140,000 clones, around 90% seen once. This CDR3 contains 15 residues. CDR1 and CDR2 (germline): LNHDA, SQIVND (reference sequence). Trimming removed 10 bases from V and 0 bases from J; junction bases left unmatched: 8. This rearrangement joins TRBV19 to TRBJ1-5; 8 bases fit TRBD1. Sequencing was performed on peripheral blood, taken on day 0 of AZD1222 vaccination. This sequence was found in an adult in good health. CDR3 nucleotide sequence: TGTGCCACCGTTGGACAGGGCGCTAGCAATCAGCCCCAGCATTTT. Amino acids: CATVGQGASNQPQHF.